The entry that follows covers one TCR beta chain sequence. This clone showed up just once. Its antigen remains unidentified. No base-level quality is on record; no much larger clone is a single base apart. Whole blood was collected in K2EDTA tubes by collaborating institutions according to the institutions' own protocols. For TCRbeta analysis, collaborators shipped samples in one of three forms: frozen whole blood, isolated PBMCs, or DNA extracted from either of those sample types. The data are from a study of blood T cell repertoires in COVID-19 (dated by TCRdb to between 2020 and 2021). In terms of the full investigation: Samples from collaborators originated in the United States, Italy and Spain and spanned both the acute and convalescent phases of COVID-19. The material from the prospective study consisted of cDNA or gDNA derived from T cells, B-cell-depleted T cells, or PBMCs. Subjects who had been exposed to COVID-19, were actively infected with it, or had recovered from it provided the deeply sampled blood TCRbeta repertoires that made up the dataset. The repertoires were released in a freely available public database intended as a resource for research on the immune response to SARS-CoV-2. The samples were drawn from the first 160 participants of the ongoing ImmuneRACE study and from over a thousand subjects provided by 6 global collaborators. A de-identified subject ID, COVID-19 status, age in years and sex were almost always included in the sample metadata. Where available, HLA class I and class II types were taken from metadata supplied by the sample provider and were not determined by assay-based typing. The research as a whole found: The quantity of clinical and demographic metadata differed by source and by participant and was supplied without curation.

The immunoSEQ Assay, a bias-controlled multiplex PCR, was used to amplify TCRbeta CDR3 regions from genomic DNA. In the paper's pipeline: Within the assay, amplification of reference gene primers was used to estimate how many nucleated cells each sample contained. Sequence reads were collapsed and filtered to measure the absolute abundance of every unique TCRbeta CDR3 rearrangement. For each sample, productive Simpson clonality was calculated as the square root of Simpson's diversity index across productive rearrangements. TCRdb re-hosts the immuneACCESS table, in-frame sequences only. Its copies lack some clones; in the studies checked, an unresolved V gene accounts for under half of them, and the cause for the rest is not known. V, J and clone size reflect that table, while D and trimming were determined from the DNA. The sample table records approximately 100,000 clones; roughly 86% of these occur just once. The top ten clones comprise about 9.9% of the sample.

The junction shows trimming of 0 bases on V and 4 bases on J, and the gene matches do not reach 8 bases of it. From a lookup of the germline V gene (reference sequence), CDR1 and CDR2 are LGHDT and YNNKEL. The CDR3 numbers 18 residues from cysteine through phenylalanine. Only the CDR3 part of the read is kept: 54 bases, read in frame from the first base. The clonotype comes from a woman in her thirties with acute or convalescent COVID-19. This receptor chain uses TRBV3-1 (or the pseudogene TRBV3-2) and TRBJ2-7; 14 bases in the junction line up with TRBD2. Sequenced sample: peripheral blood. The DNA sequence is TGTGCCAGCAGCCAAGATAGGTGGACTAGCGGGGGGAAGTACGAGCAGTACTTC. Its translation reads: CASSQDRWTSGGKYEQYF.